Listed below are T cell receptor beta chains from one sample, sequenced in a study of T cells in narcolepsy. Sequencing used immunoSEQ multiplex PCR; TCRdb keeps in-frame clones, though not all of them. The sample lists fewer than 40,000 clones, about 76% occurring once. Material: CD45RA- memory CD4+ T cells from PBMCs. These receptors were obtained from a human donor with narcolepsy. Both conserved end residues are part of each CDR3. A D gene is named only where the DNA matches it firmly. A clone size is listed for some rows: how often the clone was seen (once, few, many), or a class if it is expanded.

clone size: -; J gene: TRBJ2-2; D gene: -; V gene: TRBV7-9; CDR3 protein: CASKGTGELFF; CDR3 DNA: TGTGCCAGCAAGGGCACCGGGGAGCTGTTTTTT
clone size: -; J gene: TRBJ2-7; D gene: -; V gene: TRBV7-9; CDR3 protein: CASSLRAYEQYF; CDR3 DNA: TGTGCCAGCAGCTTAAGAGCCTACGAGCAGTACTTC
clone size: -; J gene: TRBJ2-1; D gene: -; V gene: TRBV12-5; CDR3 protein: CASGSTGLTYNEQFF; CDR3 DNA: TGTGCTAGTGGTTCAACAGGGCTTACCTACAATGAGCAGTTCTTC
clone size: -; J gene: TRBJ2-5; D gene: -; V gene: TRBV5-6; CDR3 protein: CASSLRQGETQYF; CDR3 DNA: TGTGCCAGCAGCTTGCGGCAGGGGGAGACCCAGTACTTC
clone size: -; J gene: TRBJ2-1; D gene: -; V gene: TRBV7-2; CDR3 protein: CAGRGGDLSYNEQFF; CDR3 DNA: TGTGCCGGGCGAGGAGGCGATCTCTCCTACAATGAGCAGTTCTTC
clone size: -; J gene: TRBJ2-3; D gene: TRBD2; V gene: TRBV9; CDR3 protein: CASSSRGGSTDTQYF; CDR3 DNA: TGTGCCAGCAGCTCCCGGGGGGGGAGCACAGATACGCAGTATTTT
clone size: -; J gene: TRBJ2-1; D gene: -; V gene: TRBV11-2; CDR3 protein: CASSLDGHPYNEQFF; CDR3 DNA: TGTGCCAGCAGCTTAGATGGCCACCCCTACAATGAGCAGTTCTTC
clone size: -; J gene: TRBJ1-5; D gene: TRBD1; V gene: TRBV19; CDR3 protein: CAASQGVNQPQHF; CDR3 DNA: TGTGCCGCATCTCAGGGGGTCAATCAGCCCCAGCATTTT
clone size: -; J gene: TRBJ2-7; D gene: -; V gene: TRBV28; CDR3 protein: CASSLAGSAHEQYF; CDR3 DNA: TGTGCCAGCAGTTTAGCTGGGTCGGCGCACGAGCAGTACTTC
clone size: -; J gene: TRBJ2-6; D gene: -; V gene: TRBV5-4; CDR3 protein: CASSLGGSSSGANVLTF; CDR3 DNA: TGTGCCAGCAGCTTAGGGGGATCCAGCTCTGGGGCCAACGTCCTGACTTTC
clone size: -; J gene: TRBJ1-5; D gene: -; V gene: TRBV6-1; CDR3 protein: CASSEQSSLGQPQHF; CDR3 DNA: TGTGCCAGCAGTGAACAGAGCAGTCTGGGTCAGCCCCAGCATTTT
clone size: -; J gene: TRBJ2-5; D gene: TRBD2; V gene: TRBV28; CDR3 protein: CASTLAGGAQETQYF; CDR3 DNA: TGTGCCAGCACCTTGGCGGGGGGAGCCCAAGAGACCCAGTACTTC
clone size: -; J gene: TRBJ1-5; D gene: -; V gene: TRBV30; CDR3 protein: CAWSDRAGGPQHF; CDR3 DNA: TGTGCCTGGAGTGACAGGGCCGGAGGGCCCCAGCATTTT
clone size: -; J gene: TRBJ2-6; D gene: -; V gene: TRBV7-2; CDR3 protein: CASSSGEGGANVLTF; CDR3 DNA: TGTGCCAGCAGCTCAGGGGAAGGTGGGGCCAACGTCCTGACTTTC
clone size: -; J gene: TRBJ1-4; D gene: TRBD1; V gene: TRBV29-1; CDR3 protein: CSVTVGTGSEKLFF; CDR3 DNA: TGCAGCGTTACGGTCGGGACAGGGAGTGAAAAACTGTTTTTT
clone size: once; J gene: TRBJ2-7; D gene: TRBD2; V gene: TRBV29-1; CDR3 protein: CSVRGGHEQYF; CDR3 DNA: TGCAGCGTTCGGGGGGGCCACGAGCAGTACTTC
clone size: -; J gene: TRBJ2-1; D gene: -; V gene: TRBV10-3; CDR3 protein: CAVKGGYNEQFF; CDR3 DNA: TGTGCCGTCAAGGGGGGCTACAATGAGCAGTTCTTC
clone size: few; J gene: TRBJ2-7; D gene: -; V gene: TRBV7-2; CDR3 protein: CASSLGGIRGEQYF; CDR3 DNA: TGTGCCAGCAGCTTAGGGGGAATACGAGGCGAGCAGTACTTC
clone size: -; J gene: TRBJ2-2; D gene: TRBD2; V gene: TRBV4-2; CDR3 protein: CASSQVTSGRARNTGELFF; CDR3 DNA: TGTGCCAGCAGCCAAGTTACTAGCGGGAGGGCCCGGAACACCGGGGAGCTGTTTTTT
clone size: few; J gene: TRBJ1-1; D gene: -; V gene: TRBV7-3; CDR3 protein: CASSLTGNTEAFF; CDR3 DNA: TGTGCCAGCAGCTTGACAGGGAACACTGAAGCTTTCTTT
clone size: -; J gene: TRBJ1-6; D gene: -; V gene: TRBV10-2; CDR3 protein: CASSESSGLPLHF; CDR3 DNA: TGCGCCAGCAGTGAGTCTTCGGGTCTACCCCTCCACTTT
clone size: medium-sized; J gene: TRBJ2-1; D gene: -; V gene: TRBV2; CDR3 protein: CASNELDQTEQFF; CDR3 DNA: TGTGCCAGCAATGAATTAGACCAGACTGAGCAGTTCTTC
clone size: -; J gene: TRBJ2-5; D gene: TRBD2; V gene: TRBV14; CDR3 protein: CASSLQRGTQYF; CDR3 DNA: TGTGCCAGCAGCCTCCAGCGGGGGACCCAGTACTTC
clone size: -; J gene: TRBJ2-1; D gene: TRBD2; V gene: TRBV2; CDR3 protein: CASSERESHNEQFF; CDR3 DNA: TGTGCCAGCAGTGAGCGGGAGTCTCACAATGAGCAGTTCTTC
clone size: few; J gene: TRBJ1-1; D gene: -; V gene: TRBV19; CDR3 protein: CASSMDVGVSGTEAFF; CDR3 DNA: TGTGCCAGTAGTATGGACGTCGGGGTATCGGGCACTGAAGCTTTCTTT
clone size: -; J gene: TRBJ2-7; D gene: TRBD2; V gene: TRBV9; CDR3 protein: CASSVGKGLADQYEQYF; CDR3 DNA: TGTGCCAGCAGCGTAGGAAAGGGACTAGCGGACCAGTACGAGCAGTACTTC
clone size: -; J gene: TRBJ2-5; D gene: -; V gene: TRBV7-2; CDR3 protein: CASSLGLGWQETQYF; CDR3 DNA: TGTGCCAGCAGCTTAGGCTTGGGGTGGCAAGAGACCCAGTACTTC
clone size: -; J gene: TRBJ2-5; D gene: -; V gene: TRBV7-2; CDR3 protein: CASSQSREPQYF; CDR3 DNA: TGTGCCAGCAGCCAGTCGAGGGAGCCCCAGTACTTC
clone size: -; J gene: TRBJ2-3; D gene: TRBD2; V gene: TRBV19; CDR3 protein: CASSDRGLAGTDTQYF; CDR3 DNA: TGTGCCAGTAGTGACCGGGGACTAGCGGGCACAGATACGCAGTATTTT
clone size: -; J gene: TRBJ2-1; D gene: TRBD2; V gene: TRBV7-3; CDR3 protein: CASSLGTTSVNEQFF; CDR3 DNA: TGTGCCAGCAGCTTGGGGACTACGTCCGTCAATGAGCAGTTCTTC
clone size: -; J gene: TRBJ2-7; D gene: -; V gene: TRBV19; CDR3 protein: CASSKTIFGTYEQYF; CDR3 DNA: TGTGCCAGTAGTAAGACGATTTTTGGGACCTACGAGCAGTACTTC
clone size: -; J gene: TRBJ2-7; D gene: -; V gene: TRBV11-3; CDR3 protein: CASSVDAPSYEQYF; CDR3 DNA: TGTGCCAGCAGCGTCGACGCCCCGTCCTACGAGCAGTACTTC
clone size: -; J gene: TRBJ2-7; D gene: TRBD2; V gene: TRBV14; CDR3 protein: CASSQFGTSGAKQYF; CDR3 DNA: TGTGCCAGCAGCCAGTTTGGGACTAGCGGAGCCAAACAGTACTTC
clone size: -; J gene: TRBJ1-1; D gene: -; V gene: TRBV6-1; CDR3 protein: CASSVGGPKTEAFF; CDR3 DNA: TGTGCCAGCAGTGTTGGGGGGCCAAAAACTGAAGCTTTCTTT
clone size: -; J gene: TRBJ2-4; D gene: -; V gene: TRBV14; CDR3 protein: CASSPSVAVAKNIQYF; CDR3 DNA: TGTGCCAGCAGCCCGAGTGTGGCGGTAGCCAAAAACATTCAGTACTTC
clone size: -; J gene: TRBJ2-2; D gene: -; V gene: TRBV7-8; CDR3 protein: CASSSRSGSANTGELFF; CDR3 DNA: TGTGCCAGCAGCTCCAGAAGCGGGTCTGCGAACACCGGGGAGCTGTTTTTT
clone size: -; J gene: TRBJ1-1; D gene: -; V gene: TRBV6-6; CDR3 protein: CASTSPRAAEAFF; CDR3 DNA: TGTGCCAGCACCTCCCCAAGGGCGGCCGAAGCTTTCTTT
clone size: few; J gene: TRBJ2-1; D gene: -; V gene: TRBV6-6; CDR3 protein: CASSGGGLDNEQFF; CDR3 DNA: TGTGCCAGCAGTGGGGGAGGACTCGACAATGAGCAGTTCTTC
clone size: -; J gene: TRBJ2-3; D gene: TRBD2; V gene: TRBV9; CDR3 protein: CASTSGGRDYTQYF; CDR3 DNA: TGTGCCAGCACCTCGGGAGGGAGGGATTATACGCAGTATTTT
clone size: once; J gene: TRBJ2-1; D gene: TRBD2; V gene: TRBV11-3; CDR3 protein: CASATSGLTYNEQFF; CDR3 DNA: TGTGCCAGCGCCACTAGCGGACTCACCTACAATGAGCAGTTCTTC
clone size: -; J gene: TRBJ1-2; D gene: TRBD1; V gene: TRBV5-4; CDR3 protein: CASSSIFADRVTSGGYTF; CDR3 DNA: TGTGCCAGCAGCTCGATTTTCGCGGACAGGGTGACGTCCGGAGGCTACACCTTC
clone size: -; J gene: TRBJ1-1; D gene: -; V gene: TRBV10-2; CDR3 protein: CASTTPGTEAFF; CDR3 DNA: TGCGCCAGCACTACACCGGGGACTGAAGCTTTCTTT
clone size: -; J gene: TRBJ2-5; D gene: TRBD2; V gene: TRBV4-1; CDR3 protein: CASSQEGGRTETQYF; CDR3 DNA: TGCGCCAGCAGCCAAGAGGGCGGGAGGACTGAGACCCAGTACTTC
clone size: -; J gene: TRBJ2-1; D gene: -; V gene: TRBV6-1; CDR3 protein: CASSEGTKRNEQFF; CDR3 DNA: TGTGCCAGCAGTGAAGGGACGAAGAGGAATGAGCAGTTCTTC
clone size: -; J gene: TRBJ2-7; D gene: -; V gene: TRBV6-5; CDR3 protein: CASRRRGPYEQYF; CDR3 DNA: TGTGCCAGCAGGCGCCGGGGTCCCTACGAGCAGTACTTC